This T cell receptor beta chain was sequenced in a study of metastatic and nonmetastatic thyroid tumors. Study-level background: Where malignant and benign thyroid patients were concerned, repertoires were compared across blood and tumor or nodule tissue.

This clone was counted between two and nine times. Its ends do not fully match the called genes, so a read error is possible. Per the original methods: A classifier of distant metastasis in papillary thyroid cancer was built from CDR3 differences (across clinicopathological groups). With MiXCR, TCRdb called clones anew from the PCR reads. The V and J calls follow TCRdb's processing rather than the paper's. Of 25,000 to 35,000 clones in the sample, roughly 17% were seen once. Germline CDR1 MNHNS, CDR2 SASEGT. This CDR3 contains 16 residues. Thyroid surgery took place with no prior treatment in any patient.

The J gene is TRBJ2-2, the V gene TRBV6-1; TRBD2 might be the D (5 bases). This clonotype originated in a female donor with papillary thyroid cancer or a benign thyroid nodule (not recorded which). Some clones in this sample may be carry-over from other donors' samples. Sequenced sample: blood. For the CDR3, the DNA is TGTGCCAGCAGGGTGGAAAGGTGGGAGCCCACCGGTGAGCTGTTTTTT. This encodes CASRVERWEPTGELFF.